Detailed here is one TCR beta chain. Data came from immunoSEQ multiplex PCR; TCRdb stores just in-frame clones and leaves some out. The sample has about 320,000 clones, around nine tenths seen once; the top ten hold approximately 5%. With V trimmed by 1 base and J by 4 bases, 1 base remained unmatched. CDR1 and CDR2 from the germline V gene are SGHTA and FQGNSA. The CDR3 contains 15 residues. Participants were aged about 18 to 90 years from 20 to 30 US areas. These data originate in a study of blood T cell repertoires in COVID-19. As for the study in general: PBMCs, B-cell-depleted T cells, or T cells provided the cDNA or gDNA that made up the material.

Sequencing was done on a sample of PBMCs or T cells enriched from blood (not recorded which). This TCR was sampled from a man aged 55 to 70 who had recovered from COVID-19. The chain recombines TRBV7-2 with TRBJ2-7, with 13 bases lining up with TRBD2. CDR3 amino acids: CASSLELAGGYEQYF. The CDR3 coding sequence is TGTGCCAGCAGCTTAGAACTAGCGGGAGGGTACGAGCAGTACTTC.